These 28 T cell receptor beta chains share one sample of origin, sequenced in a study of cytomegalovirus exposure and HLA in healthy donors. Produced via immunoSEQ multiplex PCR; TCRdb's table is partial and in-frame only. The data contain tens of thousands of clones, about nine tenths of them singletons. The source material was PBMCs. Receptors originate from a man between 18 and 35 years old in good health and CMV-seronegative.

The genes are TRBV14 and TRBJ1-3; possible D gene TRBD1, 5 bases. V was shortened by 4 bases and J by 4 bases, with 11 bases between the two germline ends. The CDR3 extends over 14 amino acids. Per the germline V gene, CDR1 is SGHDN and CDR2 is FVKESK. CDR3 sequence (DNA): TGTGCCAGCAGCCTCCGGGACTTCGGAAACACCATATATTTT. It specifies CASSLRDFGNTIYF. Full variable domain (remainder filled in from reference TRBV14 and TRBJ1-3): EAGVTQFPSHSVIEKGQTVTLRCDPISGHDNLYWYRRVMGKEIKFLLHFVKESKQDESGMPNNRFLAERTGGTYSTLKVQPAELEDSGVYFCASSLRDFGNTIYFGEGSWLTVV.

The V and J genes are TRBV29-1 and TRBJ1-2; D remains unclear. Germline V gives CDR1 SQVTM, CDR2 ANQGSEA. CDR3 length equals 9 residues. Trimming removed 7 bases at V and 8 bases at J, with 8 bases between. CDR3 loop: CSGDGGYTF. The CDR3 coding sequence is TGCAGCGGAGACGGGGGCTACACCTTC.

This clone was found once. The V and J genes are TRBV5-1 and TRBJ1-5; D may be TRBD1 (5 bases). The CDR3 covers 13 residues. The germline V gene encodes CDR1 SGHRS and CDR2 YFSETQ. Trimming pared 9 bases from V and 9 bases from J, leaving 19 bases between. Here the CDR3 reads CATDRQPLGPQHF. DNA for the CDR3: TGCGCCACCGATAGACAGCCCTTGGGGCCCCAGCATTTT.

The table lists this clone with a few counts. The J gene is TRBJ2-3, the V gene TRBV6-5, with no clear D. V was shortened by 2 bases and J by 0 bases, with 6 bases between the two germline ends. The CDR3 is 14 amino acids. Germline values: CDR1 MNHEY, CDR2 SVGAGI. The CDR3 region has the DNA TGTGCCAGCAGTTACATGTCTAGCACAGATACGCAGTATTTT. It codes for CASSYMSSTDTQYF.

This chain connects TRBV6-1 to TRBJ2-2; maybe TRBD2 (6 bases). V dropped 1 base and J dropped 5 bases, with 11 bases sitting between them. This CDR3 contains 15 residues. The germline V gene encodes CDR1 MNHNS and CDR2 SASEGT. The CDR3 spells CASSEGAGWTGELFF. The CDR3, as DNA: TGTGCCAGCAGTGAAGGAGCGGGTTGGACCGGGGAGCTGTTTTTT.

This chain uses TRBV30 with TRBJ1-1; D is undetermined. V was cut by 2 bases and J by 0 bases, with 4 bases left in between. Germline values: CDR1 GTSNPN, CDR2 SVGIG (reference sequence). CDR3 size: 12 residues. The CDR3 sequence: CAWSHMNTEAFF. CDR3 sequence (DNA): TGTGCCTGGAGTCACATGAACACTGAAGCTTTCTTT.

The J gene is TRBJ1-1, the V gene TRBV28; D not certain. Germline V gene data show CDR1 as MDHEN and CDR2 as SYDVKM. The CDR3 is 12 residues long. Trimming removed 3 bases from V and 1 base from J, with 3 bases in between. CDR3 coding DNA: TGTGCCAGCAGTTTTCAGAACACTGAAGCTTTCTTT. This sequence encodes CASSFQNTEAFF. The variable domain in full, with the rest retrieved from reference TRBV28 and TRBJ1-1, is DVKVTQSSRYLVKRTGEKVFLECVQDMDHENMFWYRQDPGLGLRLIYFSYDVKMKEKGDIPEGYSVSREKKERFSLILESASTNQTSMYLCASSFQNTEAFFGQGTRLTVV.

The table lists this clone with a count of one. The chain couples TRBV5-4 to TRBJ1-2; TRBD1 might be the D (5 bases). Trimming took 0 bases from V and 6 from J, leaving 15 bases between them. This CDR3 contains 15 residues. Germline lookup yields CDR1 SGHNT and CDR2 YYREEE (reference sequence). The chain's CDR3 is CASSLGAGPLDGYTF. For the CDR3, the DNA is TGTGCCAGCAGCTTGGGCGCAGGGCCGTTGGATGGCTACACCTTC.

This chain connects TRBV27 to TRBJ2-3; D remains unclear. Trimming pared 0 bases from V and 8 bases from J, leaving 12 bases between. CDR1 and CDR2 (germline): MNHEY, SMNVEV (reference sequence). This CDR3 is built from 14 residues. In DNA form, the CDR3 reads TGTGCCAGCAGTTTATCCAACCCCGAGCGTACGCAGTATTTT. Residues: CASSLSNPERTQYF.

The chain carries TRBV4-3 and TRBJ2-1; D might be TRBD1 (5 bases). The CDR3 is 15 residues long. Per the germline V gene, CDR1 is LGHNA and CDR2 is YSLEER. Trimming took 0 bases from V and 3 from J, leaving 9 bases between them. Here the CDR3 DNA reads TGCGCCAGCAGCCAAGATAAAGACAGCTACAATGAGCAGTTCTTC. Protein product: CASSQDKDSYNEQFF.

Here the CDR3 DNA reads TGTGCCAGCGGATTAGGGTGGGGCGGGAGTGGATACGAGCAGTACTTC. Translated: CASGLGWGGSGYEQYF. This chain joins TRBV2 and TRBJ2-7; 7 nucleotides match TRBD2. Germline V CDR1 and CDR2: SNHLY, FYNNEI. This CDR3 contains 16 residues. Trimming took 8 bases from V and 4 from J; bases not matched to a gene: 17.

The chain couples TRBV9 to TRBJ2-5; possibly TRBD2 for D (6 bases). Germline V gene data show CDR1 as SGDLS and CDR2 as YYNGEE. The CDR3 consists of 15 residues. V was cut by 4 bases and J by 4 bases, with 17 bases left in between. The CDR3 bases are TGTGCCAGCAGCCCCGCCAAACTGGGGGGAGAGACCCAGTACTTC. Protein product: CASSPAKLGGETQYF.

The chain recombines TRBV5-4 with TRBJ2-5; TRBD2 might be the D (6 bases). Germline V lookup: CDR1 SGHNT, CDR2 YYREEE (reference sequence). This CDR3 contains 12 residues. Trimming left V 2 bases short and J 5 bases short, with 7 bases between. The DNA of the CDR3 is TGTGCCAGCAGCTTTGGAGGGGAGACCCAGTACTTC. Residues: CASSFGGETQYF.

This chain connects TRBV30 to TRBJ2-7, with TRBD1 identical over 8 bases. V lost 3 bases to trimming and J lost 0 bases; unmatched junction nucleotides: 4. Germline CDR1 GTSNPN, CDR2 SVGIG (reference sequence). The CDR3 is made up of 14 amino acids. The CDR3 region has the DNA TGTGCCTGGAGCCGGGACAGGAACTCCTACGAGCAGTACTTC. Amino acid sequence: CAWSRDRNSYEQYF.

This sequence joins TRBV15 and TRBJ2-6; D not certain. V was shortened by 0 bases and J by 4 bases, with 10 bases between the two germline ends. The CDR3 has 16 amino acids. The V gene's germline CDR1 is LNHNV and CDR2 YYDKDF (reference sequence). The CDR3 nucleotides read TGTGCCACCAGCAGAGATATAACGAGAGGGGCCAACGTCCTGACTTTC. Protein sequence: CATSRDITRGANVLTF.

The J gene is TRBJ2-3, the V gene TRBV30; TRBD2 matches at 11 bases. Looked up from germline, CDR1 is GTSNPN and CDR2 is SVGIG (reference sequence). V dropped 3 bases and J dropped 3; count of bases not matched to a gene: 5. This CDR3 has 15 residues. DNA for the CDR3: TGTGCCTGGAGCCCAACTAGCGGGAGAACAGATACGCAGTATTTT. It yields the protein CAWSPTSGRTDTQYF.

This clone was observed a few times. V usage is TRBV19 and J usage is TRBJ2-1; 11 bases agree with TRBD2. V lost 9 bases, J lost 0 bases, and 10 bases stayed unmatched. The CDR3 is made up of 17 amino acids. Per the germline V gene, CDR1 is LNHDA and CDR2 is SQIVND (reference sequence). CDR3 amino acids: CASRTGTSGNSYNEQFF. In DNA, the CDR3 is TGTGCCAGCCGGACCGGGACTAGCGGCAACTCCTACAATGAGCAGTTCTTC.

The chain is built from TRBV28 and TRBJ2-4, with 12 positions matching TRBD2. Germline V lookup: CDR1 MDHEN, CDR2 SYDVKM. The CDR3 is 17 residues long. J lost 3 bases, V lost 5 bases, and 8 bases had no gene match. The DNA for the CDR3 is TGTGCCAGCAGTCGTTCGTCTAGCGGGAGGGACAAAAACATTCAGTACTTC. Protein product: CASSRSSSGRDKNIQYF.

In its sample, this clone was seen a few times. The chain joins TRBV2 to TRBJ2-1; D may be TRBD2 (6 bases). Germline V CDR1 and CDR2: SNHLY, FYNNEI. The CDR3 is 14 amino acids. Trimming shortened V by 1 base and J by 9 bases, and 13 bases separated the two germline ends. The CDR3 DNA is TGTGCCAGCAGTGAAGTGCAGCAGGAGGGTGAGCAGTTCTTC. Its translation: CASSEVQQEGEQFF.

The chain is built from TRBV28 and TRBJ2-3, with D possibly matching TRBD2 (5 bases). Looked up from germline, CDR1 is MDHEN and CDR2 is SYDVKM. V was cut by 3 bases and J by 10 bases, with 11 bases left in between. CDR3 length: 12 residues. As DNA, the CDR3 is TGTGCCAGCAGTTTGTCACCGGAGGCGCAGTATTTT. As protein: CASSLSPEAQYF.

This sequence joins TRBV5-4 and TRBJ2-3; 8 bases agree with TRBD1. Germline V gene data show CDR1 as SGHNT and CDR2 as YYREEE (reference sequence). This CDR3 is built from 15 residues. With 3 bases clipped from V and 2 bases from J, the junction kept 5 bases outside the gene matches. The CDR3 coding sequence is TGTGCCAGCAGCTCGAGGACAGGGCTCACAGATACGCAGTATTTT. This translates into CASSSRTGLTDTQYF.

The chain couples TRBV19 to TRBJ2-7, with a possible D match to TRBD2 (6 bases). The V end lost 4 bases, the J end lost 1 base, and 11 bases lay between the germline ends. CDR1 is LNHDA, CDR2 SQIVND, per germline (reference sequence). This CDR3 spans 14 amino acids. The CDR3 here is CASSSRTKSYEQYF. The CDR3 region has the DNA TGTGCCAGTAGTAGTCGGACTAAATCCTACGAGCAGTACTTC.

CDR3 region: CASSPTAVGEQFF. As DNA, the CDR3 is TGTGCCAGCAGCCCTACAGCGGTTGGTGAGCAGTTCTTC. This chain links TRBV7-6 with TRBJ2-1; D is perhaps TRBD2 (5 bases). This CDR3 is 13 amino acids long. The V gene lost 5 bases and the J gene lost 9 bases, with 14 bases spanning the gap. CDR1 SGHVS and CDR2 FNYEAQ come from the germline V gene. Supplemented by reference TRBV7-6 and TRBJ2-1, the full variable domain reads GAGVSQSPRYKVTKRGQDVALRCDPISGHVSLYWYRQALGQGPEFLTYFNYEAQQDKSGLPNDRFSAERPEGSISTLTIQRTEQRDSAMYRCASSPTAVGEQFFGPGTRLTVL.

The chain links TRBV5-1 to TRBJ2-3; 10 nucleotides line up with TRBD2. Looked up from germline, CDR1 is SGHRS and CDR2 is YFSETQ. This CDR3 has 16 amino acids. V shed 4 bases and J 1 base; nucleotides not matched to a gene: 6. The CDR3 nucleotides are TGCGCCAGCAGCAGTGGACTAGCGGAAGGCACAGATACGCAGTATTTT. Its protein product is CASSSGLAEGTDTQYF. Using reference TRBV5-1 and TRBJ2-3 for the parts outside the CDR3, the full variable domain is KAGVTQTPRYLIKTRGQQVTLSCSPISGHRSVSWYQQTPGQGLQFLFEYFSETQRNKGNFPGRFSGRQFSNSRSEMNVSTLELGDSALYLCASSSGLAEGTDTQYFGPGTRLTVL.

The chain has TRBV5-8 and TRBJ2-1; D not resolved. The CDR3 has 13 amino acids. The ends were cut back, 1 base at V and 0 bases at J, with 2 bases in the middle. Germline CDR1 SGHTS, CDR2 YDEGEE. The DNA for the CDR3 is TGTGCCAGCAGCTTGTACTCCTACAATGAGCAGTTCTTC. Protein product: CASSLYSYNEQFF.

This rearrangement joins TRBV15 to TRBJ2-7; no clear D gene. In germline, CDR1 is LNHNV, CDR2 YYDKDF (reference sequence). The CDR3 has 15 amino acids. V lost 3 bases to trimming and J lost 0 bases, with 12 bases between them. CDR3 amino acids: CATSRAVLNSYEQYF. As DNA, the CDR3 is TGTGCCACCAGCAGGGCGGTCCTAAACTCCTACGAGCAGTACTTC.

V usage is TRBV15 and J usage is TRBJ1-1; TRBD1 might be the D (6 bases). CDR3 length: 15 amino acids. The V end lost 3 bases, the J end lost 6 bases, and 17 bases lay between the germline ends. CDR1 LNHNV and CDR2 YYDKDF come from the germline V gene (reference sequence). The CDR3 DNA reads as TGTGCCACCAGCAGCATACAGGGAGTTAGCTCTGAAGCTTTCTTT. Amino acid sequence: CATSSIQGVSSEAFF.

The J gene is TRBJ2-3, the V gene TRBV2; TRBD2 is a possible D gene (6 bases). The CDR3 runs 14 residues. Germline assignment: CDR1 SNHLY and CDR2 FYNNEI. V dropped 6 bases and J dropped 7 bases, with 17 bases sitting between them. The CDR3 DNA reads as TGTGCCAGCAGGAATCAGCGGGCGGCGAATACGCAGTATTTT. It encodes CASRNQRAANTQYF. The whole variable domain, remainder taken from reference TRBV2 and TRBJ2-3, is EPEVTQTPSHQVTQMGQEVILRCVPISNHLYFYWYRQILGQKVEFLVSFYNNEISEKSEIFDDQFSVERPDGSNFTLKIRSTKLEDSAMYFCASRNQRAANTQYFGPGTRLTVL.